These 19 T cell receptor beta chains were sequenced from one sample in a study of lymphopenia after photon versus proton radiotherapy. Some clones are missing from TCRdb's copy, which holds only in-frame ones; the method was immunoSEQ multiplex PCR. Of some 42,000 clones listed, approximately 83% are singletons. Sequenced material: peripheral blood, taken from a patient treated with proton-based radiotherapy. The receptor source for this set is a woman in her seventies with pancreatic cancer.

This chain joins TRBV19 and TRBJ1-1; 7 bases are shared with TRBD1. V lost 3 bases to trimming and J lost 0 bases; unmatched junction nucleotides: 7. In germline, CDR1 is LNHDA, CDR2 SQIVND (reference sequence). The CDR3 is 16 residues long. CDR3 residues: CASSIPGQLMNTEAFF. The CDR3 nucleotides are TGTGCCAGTAGTATTCCGGGACAGCTCATGAACACTGAAGCTTTCTTT.

The rearrangement uses TRBV6-6 and TRBJ1-2; D remains unclear. With 6 bases removed from V and 8 bases from J, the gap between germline ends came to 19 bases. Germline V gives CDR1 MNHNY, CDR2 SVGAGI (reference sequence). The CDR3 spans 14 residues. CDR3 DNA sequence: TGTGCCAGCAGCCCCGTGGAGAGGGCCAGCGGCTACACCTTC. Amino acid sequence: CASSPVERASGYTF.

Only a few counts were recorded for this clone. The J gene is TRBJ2-7, the V gene TRBV5-1; weak D call: TRBD1 (6 bases). Germline CDR1 reads SGHRS; CDR2 reads YFSETQ. Trimming shortened V by 2 bases and J by 1 base, and 10 bases separated the two germline ends. This CDR3 has 14 amino acids. In DNA form, the CDR3 reads TGCGCCAGCAGCTTTAAGACAGGTTCCTACGAGCAGTACTTC. Translated: CASSFKTGSYEQYF.

By proportion, this clone is medium-sized. The V and J genes are TRBV5-6 and TRBJ2-2, with a tentative D call TRBD1 (6 bases). The V end lost 2 bases, the J end lost 3 bases, and 11 bases lay between the germline ends. Germline-derived CDR1 and CDR2 are SGHDT and YYEEEE. This CDR3 spans 15 amino acids. As DNA, the CDR3 is TGTGCCAGCAGCTTCGTACAGGGAGACACCGGGGAGCTGTTTTTT. Translation: CASSFVQGDTGELFF.

The gene calls are TRBV29-1 and TRBJ2-1; 7 bases line up with TRBD1. Unmatched junction bases numbered 7, after V lost 4 bases and J lost 1 base. Germline CDR1 reads SQVTM; CDR2 reads ANQGSEA. This CDR3 comprises 15 residues. Here the CDR3 reads CSVGRAGGSYNEQFF. In DNA form, the CDR3 reads TGCAGCGTTGGACGGGCAGGGGGTTCCTACAATGAGCAGTTCTTC.

V is TRBV5-1 and J is TRBJ2-1; D not certain. Germline V gives CDR1 SGHRS, CDR2 YFSETQ. The CDR3 is made up of 13 amino acids. The V end lost 4 bases, the J end lost 9 bases, and 14 bases lay between the germline ends. The CDR3, as DNA: TGCGCCAGCAGCCCCCAAATAGAGAGTGAGCAGTTCTTC. It codes for CASSPQIESEQFF.

This chain joins TRBV7-9 and TRBJ2-7; a possible D gene is TRBD2 (5 bases). Germline V gene sequence: CDR1 SEHNR, CDR2 FQNEAQ (reference sequence). The CDR3 runs 13 residues. V was trimmed by 5 bases and J by 5 bases, leaving 13 bases between them. The CDR3 DNA sequence: TGTGCCAGCAGCAACCGCGCGGGCCACGAGCAGTACTTC. Its protein is CASSNRAGHEQYF.

The DNA for the CDR3 is TGTGCCAGCAGCCAAGGGACCCCCAGCGGCACAGATACGCAGTATTTT. Translation: CASSQGTPSGTDTQYF. The V and J genes are TRBV5-4 and TRBJ2-3, with D perhaps being TRBD1 or TRBD2 (5 bases each). Per germline, CDR1 SGHNT and CDR2 YYREEE (reference sequence). V was cut by 4 bases and J by 1 base, with 16 bases left in between. The CDR3 has 16 amino acids.

This clone was found a few times. The chain has TRBV18 and TRBJ1-4, with no clear D. Trimming left V 4 bases short and J 0 bases short, with 9 bases between. The CDR3 contains 15 residues. CDR1 and CDR2 (germline): KGHSH, LQKENI. The CDR3 DNA reads TGTGCCAGCTCACGATCCAGCTCAACTAATGAAAAACTGTTTTTT. Residues: CASSRSSSTNEKLFF. Combining the CDR3 with reference TRBV18 and TRBJ1-4 gives the whole variable domain NAGVMQNPRHLVRRRGQEARLRCSPMKGHSHVYWYRQLPEEGLKFMVYLQKENIIDESGMPKERFSAEFPKEGPSILRIQQVVRGDSAAYFCASSRSSSTNEKLFFGSGTQLSVL.

This clone was detected once. The gene calls are TRBV6-5 and TRBJ2-3, with 7 bases identical to TRBD2. From germline, CDR1 is MNHEY and CDR2 SVGAGI. The CDR3 is 14 amino acids. Germline trimming cut 7 bases from V and 1 base from J; bases unmatched to any gene: 5. Written as DNA, the CDR3 is TGTGCCAGCACGGGTGGGGGGGGCACAGATACGCAGTATTTT. This codes for CASTGGGGTDTQYF.

The chain has TRBV7-3 and TRBJ2-3; TRBD2 matches 7 bases. The CDR3 sequence is 14 residues long. The ends lost 8 bases at V and 5 bases at J; junction bases unmatched: 10. Per germline, CDR1 SGHTA and CDR2 FQGTGA. The CDR3 protein is CASSPSGRVDTQYF. DNA of the CDR3: TGTGCCAGCTCCCCTAGCGGACGGGTAGATACGCAGTATTTT.

CDR3 coding DNA: TGTGCCAGCAGCACAGGGGCCCGATACGAGCAGTACTTC. Encoded protein: CASSTGARYEQYF. The gene calls are TRBV5-4 and TRBJ2-7; 7 bases fit TRBD1. CDR1 is SGHNT and CDR2 is YYREEE in the germline V gene (reference sequence). V was pared by 4 bases and J by 4 bases, with 5 bases of the junction left unmatched. There are 13 residues in the CDR3.

V and J are TRBV4-1 and TRBJ2-3; 7 nucleotides match TRBD2. This CDR3 is 22 amino acids long. Germline-derived CDR1 and CDR2 are MGHRA and YSYEKL. V dropped 2 bases and J dropped 0; count of bases not matched to a gene: 23. Written as DNA, the CDR3 is TGCGCCAGCAGCCAACGAACCTCCTCCGGAGCGGGAAGTGGGGCTAGCACAGATACGCAGTATTTT. It codes for CASSQRTSSGAGSGASTDTQYF.

The sample holds one count of this clone. CDR3 protein: CASSLVQTTNEKLFF. CDR3 in DNA: TGTGCCAGCAGCTTAGTTCAGACAACTAATGAAAAACTGTTTTTT. V usage is TRBV7-2 and J usage is TRBJ1-4; D is unclear. CDR1 and CDR2 from the germline V gene are SGHTA and FQGNSA. This CDR3 is built from 15 residues. Trimming took 1 base from V and 0 from J, leaving 6 bases between them.

The chain joins TRBV14 to TRBJ1-1; weak D call: TRBD1 (6 bases). CDR3 size: 16 residues. The germline CDR1 and CDR2 sequences are SGHDN and FVKESK. V lost 3 bases and J lost 4, with 18 bases in between. The CDR3 DNA reads as TGTGCCAGCAGCCACCTGCCGGGGGGGCGGGGCACTGAAGCTTTCTTT. Protein product: CASSHLPGGRGTEAFF.

This clone occurred a few times. The chain carries TRBV30 and TRBJ2-7, with a weak D call TRBD2 (6 bases). V was trimmed by 1 base and J by 2 bases, leaving 18 bases between them. The CDR3 sequence is 16 residues long. Germline CDR1 and CDR2: GTSNPN and SVGIG (reference sequence). Here the CDR3 reads CAWSGLSGLGTYEQYF. The CDR3 DNA sequence: TGTGCCTGGAGTGGCCTATCGGGACTTGGGACCTACGAGCAGTACTTC.

This chain uses TRBV4-3 with TRBJ2-1; TRBD2 agrees at 8 bases. The CDR3 consists of 15 residues. Per germline, CDR1 LGHNA and CDR2 YSLEER. The ends lost 1 base at V and 6 bases at J; junction bases unmatched: 5. CDR3 sequence: CASSQAVAGINEQFF. CDR3 nucleotides: TGCGCCAGCAGCCAAGCGGTAGCGGGAATCAATGAGCAGTTCTTC.

This clone appeared once. J is TRBJ2-1 and V is TRBV28, with 8 bases fitting TRBD2. This CDR3 is built from 14 residues. J gave up 8 bases and V 6 bases, and 9 bases lay outside the gene matches. Germline V lookup: CDR1 MDHEN, CDR2 SYDVKM. CDR3 bases: TGTGCCAGCAGCCCGTTTGGGACTAGATATGAGCAGTTCTTC. Residues: CASSPFGTRYEQFF. The variable domain in full, with the rest retrieved from reference TRBV28 and TRBJ2-1, is DVKVTQSSRYLVKRTGEKVFLECVQDMDHENMFWYRQDPGLGLRLIYFSYDVKMKEKGDIPEGYSVSREKKERFSLILESASTNQTSMYLCASSPFGTRYEQFFGPGTRLTVL.

This clone appeared a single time. This rearrangement joins TRBV7-8 to TRBJ1-1; a possible D gene is TRBD1 (6 bases). From germline, CDR1 is SGHVS and CDR2 FQNEAQ. The V end lost 1 base, the J end lost 1 base, and 16 bases lay between the germline ends. This CDR3 spans 17 amino acids. CDR3 residues: CASSLEGWGLGNTEAFF. In DNA form, the CDR3 reads TGTGCCAGCAGCTTAGAGGGGTGGGGGCTCGGGAACACTGAAGCTTTCTTT.